Shown below are 10 T cell receptor beta chains from a single sample sequenced in a study of lymphopenia after photon versus proton radiotherapy. Measured with immunoSEQ multiplex PCR; TCRdb has only the in-frame clones, and not every one. Among 45,000 to 65,000 clones listed, over 70% were seen once. Sequenced here: peripheral blood, sampled from a patient treated with photon-based radiotherapy. The receptor source for this set is a man aged 45-65 years with gastric cancer.

This clone was counted a single time. V is TRBV27 and J is TRBJ2-2; D perhaps matches TRBD2 (6 bases). The V gene's germline CDR1 is MNHEY and CDR2 SMNVEV (reference sequence). The CDR3 is 16 residues long. The V gene lost 4 bases and the J gene lost 0 bases, with 12 bases spanning the gap. The CDR3 nucleotides read TGTGCCAGCAGTTCCCCCTGGGGGGCGAACACCGGGGAGCTGTTTTTT. Protein product: CASSSPWGANTGELFF.

The chain is built from TRBV5-5 and TRBJ1-1; maybe TRBD1 (6 bases). Trimming removed 7 bases from V and 6 bases from J, with 13 bases in between. CDR1 is SGHKS and CDR2 is YYEKEE in the germline V gene (reference sequence). The CDR3 covers 12 residues. The CDR3 DNA reads TGTGCCAGCGTCAGGGGAGGCGCTGAAGCTTTCTTT. Protein: CASVRGGAEAFF.

This chain connects TRBV6-4 to TRBJ2-1, with 11 bases that match TRBD2. Germline V gives CDR1 MRHNA, CDR2 SNTAGT. The ends lost 4 bases at V and 6 bases at J; junction bases unmatched: 8. The CDR3 has 16 residues. DNA for the CDR3: TGTGCCAGCAGTGGATTAGCGGGAGGGCTGGGCAATGAGCAGTTCTTC. Amino acid sequence: CASSGLAGGLGNEQFF.

The chain employs TRBV12-5 and TRBJ2-7; 10 bases are a match to TRBD2. The V gene's germline CDR1 is LGHNT and CDR2 FRNRAP. This CDR3 is built from 13 residues. Trimming took 5 bases from V and 5 from J; bases not matched to a gene: 3. The CDR3 loop reads CASGVAGGDEQYF. DNA of the CDR3: TGTGCTAGTGGTGTAGCGGGAGGAGACGAGCAGTACTTC.

This clone was observed a single time. This chain links TRBV6-1 with TRBJ2-3; D not certain. The V end was cut by 8 bases, the J end by 1 base, with 10 bases between. Looked up from germline, CDR1 is MNHNS and CDR2 is SASEGT. CDR3 length: 13 amino acids. Here the CDR3 DNA reads TGTGCCAGCCAGCCGTGGGGCACAGATACGCAGTATTTT. It encodes CASQPWGTDTQYF.

The chain combines TRBV2 with TRBJ2-7, with D possibly matching TRBD2 (5 bases). The germline V gene encodes CDR1 SNHLY and CDR2 FYNNEI. Trimming removed 10 bases from V and 2 bases from J, with 18 bases in between. This CDR3 spans 14 amino acids. The CDR3 reads CATLVGGYPYEQYF. CDR3 coding DNA: TGTGCCACCCTAGTTGGAGGTTACCCCTACGAGCAGTACTTC. Full variable domain (rest looked up from reference TRBV2 and TRBJ2-7): EPEVTQTPSHQVTQMGQEVILRCVPISNHLYFYWYRQILGQKVEFLVSFYNNEISEKSEIFDDQFSVERPDGSNFTLKIRSTKLEDSAMYFCATLVGGYPYEQYFGPGTRLTVT.

V is TRBV7-9 and J is TRBJ1-2, with D maybe TRBD1 (6 bases). V was pared by 5 bases and J by 0 bases, with 16 bases between. Per the germline V gene, CDR1 is SEHNR and CDR2 is FQNEAQ (reference sequence). CDR3 length: 16 amino acids. The CDR3 protein is CASSPTPGQTNYGYTF. In DNA form, the CDR3 reads TGTGCCAGCAGCCCCACCCCGGGACAAACTAACTATGGCTACACCTTC.

This rearrangement joins TRBV25-1 to TRBJ2-3; no clear D gene. This CDR3 is built from 17 residues. The V gene lost 1 base and the J gene lost 0 bases, with 14 bases spanning the gap. CDR1 is MGHDK, CDR2 SYGVNS, per germline. CDR3 DNA sequence: TGTGCCAGCAGTGAATCTAAAGGAAGAGCTAGCACAGATACGCAGTATTTT. Translated, it gives CASSESKGRASTDTQYF.

The J gene is TRBJ1-1, the V gene TRBV7-2; D perhaps matches TRBD1 (5 bases). The CDR3 loop spans 14 amino acids. V shed 1 base and J shed 4 bases, with 10 bases lying between them. Germline assignment: CDR1 SGHTA and CDR2 FQGNSA. The CDR3 DNA is TGTGCCAGCAGCTTAGTAGCAGGGAGCACTGAAGCTTTCTTT. Protein product: CASSLVAGSTEAFF.

V usage is TRBV16 and J usage is TRBJ2-2; 7 bases fit TRBD1. The V gene end was trimmed by 4 bases and the J gene end by 6 bases; junction bases not matched to a gene: 8. CDR3 length: 15 residues. Germline-derived CDR1 and CDR2 are KGHSY and FQNENV. The CDR3 is CASSLRQGLAGELFF. In DNA, the CDR3 is TGTGCCAGCAGCCTACGACAGGGTCTGGCCGGGGAGCTGTTTTTT.